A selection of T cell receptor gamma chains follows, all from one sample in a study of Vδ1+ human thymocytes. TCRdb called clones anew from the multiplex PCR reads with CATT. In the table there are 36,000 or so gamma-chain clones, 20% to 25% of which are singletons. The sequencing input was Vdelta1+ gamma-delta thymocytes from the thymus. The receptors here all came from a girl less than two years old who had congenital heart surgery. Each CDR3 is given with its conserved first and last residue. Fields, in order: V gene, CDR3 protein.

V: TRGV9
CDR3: CALWETPLFKKLF

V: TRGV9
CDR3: CALWESTNYYKKLF

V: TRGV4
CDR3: CATWDGHRLNYYKKLF

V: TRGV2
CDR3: CATWDGWDSGYYKKLF

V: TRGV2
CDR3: CATWDVSPYYKKLF

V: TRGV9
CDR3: CALWDAQELGKKIKVF

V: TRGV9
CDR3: CALWEVSPRDKKLF

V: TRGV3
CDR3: CATWDVGYKKLF

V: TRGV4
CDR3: CATWDEPHSSDWIKTF

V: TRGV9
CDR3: CALWEARRELGKKIKVF

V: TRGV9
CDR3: CALWEVRRGSDWIKTF

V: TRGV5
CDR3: CATWDPEEKLF

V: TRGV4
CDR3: CATWGGWEYKKLF

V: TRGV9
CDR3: CALSQKKLF

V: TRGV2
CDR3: CATWDELNKKLF

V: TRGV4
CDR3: CATWDGKEGKKLF

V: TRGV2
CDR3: CATWAGGSCYKKLF

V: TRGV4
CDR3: CATWDGPGYKKLF

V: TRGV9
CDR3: CALWEPLYYKKLF

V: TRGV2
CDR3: CATWDGPGNTTGWFKIF

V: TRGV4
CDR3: CATWDGNLGYKKLF

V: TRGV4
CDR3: CATWDGGGKLF

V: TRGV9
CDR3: CALWEPNYKKLF

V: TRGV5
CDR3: CATWDRLHPYYKKLF

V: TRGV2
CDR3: CATWDEPRYYKKLF